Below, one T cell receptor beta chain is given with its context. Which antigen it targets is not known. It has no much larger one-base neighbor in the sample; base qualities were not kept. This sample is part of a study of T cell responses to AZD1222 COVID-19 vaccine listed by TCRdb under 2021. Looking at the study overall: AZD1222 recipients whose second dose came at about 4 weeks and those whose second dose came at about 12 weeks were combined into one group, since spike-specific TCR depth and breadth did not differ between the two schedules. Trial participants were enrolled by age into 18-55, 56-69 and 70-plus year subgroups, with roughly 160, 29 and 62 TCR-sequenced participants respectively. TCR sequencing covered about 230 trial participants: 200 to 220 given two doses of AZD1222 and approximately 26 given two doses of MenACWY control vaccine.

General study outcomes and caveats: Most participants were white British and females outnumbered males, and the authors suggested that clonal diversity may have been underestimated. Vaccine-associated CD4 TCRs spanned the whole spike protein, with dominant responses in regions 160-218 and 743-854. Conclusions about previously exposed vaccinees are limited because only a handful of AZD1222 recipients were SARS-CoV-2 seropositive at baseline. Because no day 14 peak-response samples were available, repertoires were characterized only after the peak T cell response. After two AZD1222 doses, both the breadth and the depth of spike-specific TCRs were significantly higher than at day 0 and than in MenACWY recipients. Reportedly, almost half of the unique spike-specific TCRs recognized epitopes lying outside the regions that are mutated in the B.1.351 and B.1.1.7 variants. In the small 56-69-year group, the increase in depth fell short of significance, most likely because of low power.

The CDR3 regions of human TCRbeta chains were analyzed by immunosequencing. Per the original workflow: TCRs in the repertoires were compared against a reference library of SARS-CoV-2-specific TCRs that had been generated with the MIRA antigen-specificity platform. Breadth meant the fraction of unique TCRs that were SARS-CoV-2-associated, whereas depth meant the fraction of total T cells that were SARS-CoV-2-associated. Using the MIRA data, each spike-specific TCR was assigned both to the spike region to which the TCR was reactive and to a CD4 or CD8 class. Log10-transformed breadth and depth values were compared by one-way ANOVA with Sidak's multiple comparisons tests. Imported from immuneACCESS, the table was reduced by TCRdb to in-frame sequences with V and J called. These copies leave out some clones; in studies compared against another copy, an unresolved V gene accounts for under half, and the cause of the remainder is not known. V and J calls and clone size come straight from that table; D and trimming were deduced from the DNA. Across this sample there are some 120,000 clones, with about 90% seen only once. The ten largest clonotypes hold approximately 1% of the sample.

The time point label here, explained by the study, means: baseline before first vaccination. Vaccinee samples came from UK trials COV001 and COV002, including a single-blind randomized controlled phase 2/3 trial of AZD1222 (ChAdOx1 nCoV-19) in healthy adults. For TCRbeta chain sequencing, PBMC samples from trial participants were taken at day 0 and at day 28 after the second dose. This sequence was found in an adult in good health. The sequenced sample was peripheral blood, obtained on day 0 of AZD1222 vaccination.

The sequenced DNA: TGTGCCAGCAGCCCCGTACTTGCGGGCCACACCGGGGAGCTGTTTTTT. Translated, it gives CASSPVLAGHTGELFF. The V and J segments used are TRBV3-1 (or the pseudogene TRBV3-2) and TRBJ2-2; a tentative D match to TRBD2 spans 5 bases. The CDR3 spans 16 residues, from the cysteine through the phenylalanine. The retained sequence is limited to the CDR3, 48 bases, with the frame set at the first base. The V end loses 4 bases and the J end loses 3 bases, and a stretch of 15 bases separates them. Sequences LGHDT (CDR1) and YNNKEL (CDR2) are obtained from the germline V gene (reference sequence).